Each of the 12 T cell receptor beta chains below was sequenced from the same sample in a study of T-cell reconstitution after alpha-beta-depleted transplantation in children. The TCRbeta library incorporated unique molecular identifiers. TCRdb reprocessed the PCR reads via MiXCR and lists one record per CDR3 protein. The sample yields some 840,000 distinct CDR3 sequences, roughly 15% seen once. The material was PBMCs, mostly from graft donor cells, obtained 360 days after TCRalphabeta/CD19-depleted stem cell transplant. These receptors all come from a male patient younger than 18 who had a stem cell transplant for acute lymphoblastic leukemia, so the T cells may come from the graft donor.

There are many counts of this clonotype. V and J are TRBV2 and TRBJ2-3; D remains unclear. V lost 3 bases and J 3 bases, leaving 10 bases between the germline ends. The CDR3 spans 14 residues. Germline CDR1 and CDR2: SNHLY and FYNNEI. CDR3 bases: TGTGCCAGCAGTGAGGCTAGTACGACAGATACGCAGTATTTT. Protein: CASSEASTTDTQYF.

This clonotype was picked up a small number of times. The chain joins TRBV27 to TRBJ2-5; 9 nucleotides agree with TRBD1. The germline V gene has CDR1 MNHEY and CDR2 SMNVEV (reference sequence). V shed 8 bases and J 1 base; nucleotides not matched to a gene: 8. CDR3 length equals 15 residues. CDR3: CASSDRGSPQETQYF. CDR3 bases: TGTGCCAGCTCTGACAGGGGGTCGCCCCAAGAGACCCAGTACTTC.

This clonotype was counted between two and nine times. The chain links TRBV11-2 to TRBJ2-5; D gene ambiguous. Looked up from germline, CDR1 is SGHAT and CDR2 is FQNNGV. The V end lost 5 bases, the J end lost 5 bases, and 15 bases lay between the germline ends. The CDR3 sequence is 14 residues long. The chain's CDR3 is CASSLKTWAETQYF. Written as DNA, the CDR3 is TGTGCCAGCAGCCTAAAAACCTGGGCGGAGACCCAGTACTTC.

A few counts support this clonotype. V is TRBV3-1 and J is TRBJ2-2; 9 bases map to TRBD2. The germline CDR1 and CDR2 sequences are LGHDT and YNNKEL (reference sequence). This CDR3 has 16 residues. V dropped 4 bases and J dropped 5; count of bases not matched to a gene: 8. As DNA, the CDR3 is TGTGCCAGCAGCCCTCGGACTAGCGACTCAACCGGGGAGCTGTTTTTT. Translation: CASSPRTSDSTGELFF.

This clonotype was seen many times. The chain recombines TRBV5-1 with TRBJ2-1; tentative D call: TRBD2 (6 bases). V was cut by 0 bases and J by 0 bases, with 16 bases left in between. The CDR3 covers 18 residues. Germline V gene lookup returns CDR1 SGHRS and CDR2 YFSETQ. CDR3 in amino acids: CASSLAMAGISSYNEQFF. DNA of the CDR3: TGCGCCAGCAGCTTGGCGATGGCGGGGATAAGCTCCTACAATGAGCAGTTCTTC.

This clonotype was observed a handful of times. The rearrangement joins TRBV6-5 to TRBJ1-2; D gene ambiguous. The CDR3 covers 15 residues. V lost 0 bases and J 7 bases, leaving 15 bases between the germline ends. Per the germline V gene, CDR1 is MNHEY and CDR2 is SVGAGI. This chain's CDR3 is CASSYSVGALSGYTF. The CDR3 DNA reads as TGTGCCAGCAGTTACTCAGTCGGAGCCCTATCTGGCTACACCTTC.

This clonotype came up a few times. The CDR3 region has the DNA TGCGCCAGCAGCTCACTCTCACACGGAGGATTCACTGAAGCTTTCTTT. As protein: CASSSLSHGGFTEAFF. The chain couples TRBV5-1 to TRBJ1-1; D gene uncertain. Germline V gene sequence: CDR1 SGHRS, CDR2 YFSETQ. This CDR3 has 16 residues. V lost 3 bases to trimming and J lost 4 bases, with 19 bases between them.

In this sample, this clonotype turned up a few times. V usage is TRBV24-1 and J usage is TRBJ2-5; D may be TRBD1 or TRBD2 (5 bases each). Trimming took 2 bases from V and 5 from J, leaving 8 bases between them. This CDR3 has 13 amino acids. Germline CDR1 and CDR2: KGHDR and SFDVKD. DNA for the CDR3: TGTGCCACCAGTGATTGGGGACGGGAGACCCAGTACTTC. This codes for CATSDWGRETQYF.

This chain uses TRBV5-1 with TRBJ2-7; maybe TRBD1 (6 bases). The CDR3 contains 14 residues. Between the trimmed V and J ends, which lost 5 bases and 2 bases, there was a span of 14 bases. In germline, CDR1 is SGHRS, CDR2 YFSETQ. CDR3 nucleotides: TGCGCCAGCAGTAACGACAGGCCTCCCTACGAGCAGTACTTC. This translates into CASSNDRPPYEQYF. The entire variable domain, with the rest obtained from reference TRBV5-1 and TRBJ2-7, is as follows: KAGVTQTPRYLIKTRGQQVTLSCSPISGHRSVSWYQQTPGQGLQFLFEYFSETQRNKGNFPGRFSGRQFSNSRSEMNVSTLELGDSALYLCASSNDRPPYEQYFGPGTRLTVT.

This clonotype was seen repeatedly, ten times or more. The CDR3 reads CASSASSGFYNEQFF. The CDR3 DNA sequence: TGTGCCAGCTCAGCGTCTAGCGGTTTTTACAATGAGCAGTTCTTC. This chain uses TRBV18 with TRBJ2-1; 7 bases map to TRBD2. The CDR3 extends over 15 amino acids. V lost 5 bases, J lost 4 bases, and 8 bases stayed unmatched. Germline values: CDR1 KGHSH, CDR2 LQKENI.

This clonotype occurred once. V usage is TRBV20-1 and J usage is TRBJ2-7; TRBD2 aligns across 7 bases. Germline loops: CDR1 DFQATT, CDR2 SNEGSKA (reference sequence). J was trimmed by 0 bases and V by 0 bases; bases with no gene match: 5. CDR3 length: 15 residues. CDR3 sequence (DNA): TGCAGTGCTAGAGATCTAGCGGCGAGCTCCTACGAGCAGTACTTC. It codes for CSARDLAASSYEQYF.

The chain has TRBV24-1 and TRBJ1-5, with D unresolved. Germline V gene lookup returns CDR1 KGHDR and CDR2 SFDVKD. This CDR3 has 11 residues. Here the CDR3 reads CVFPVDQPQHF. Written as DNA, the CDR3 is TGTGTCTTCCCGGTCGATCAGCCCCAGCATTTT.